The rows below give T cell receptor beta chains drawn from one sample of a study of untreated major depressive disorder. Sequenced by immunoSEQ multiplex PCR; TCRdb stores in-frame clones only, minus some. The profile shows under 25,000 clones, approximately 92% of them singletons. The sample taken for sequencing was CD4+ T cells from PBMCs. Receptors were obtained from a woman aged 40 to 50 with major depressive disorder. Each CDR3 is given with its conserved first and last residue. The D gene is left open where the match is weak.

J: TRBJ2-3
D: NA
V: TRBV11-2
CDR3: CASSLGGGRDTQYF
DNA: TGTGCCAGCAGCTTAGGAGGAGGTAGGGATACGCAGTATTTT

J: TRBJ2-7
D: TRBD1
V: TRBV11-1
CDR3: CASSLGNRGQEQYF
DNA: TGTGCCAGCAGCTTAGGTAACAGGGGGCAAGAGCAGTACTTC

J: TRBJ1-6
D: NA
V: TRBV19
CDR3: CASSIGVKGSPLHF
DNA: TGTGCCAGTAGTATTGGCGTGAAAGGTTCACCCCTCCACTTT

J: TRBJ1-4
D: TRBD1
V: TRBV7-2
CDR3: CASSLVWDREGKLFF
DNA: TGTGCCAGCAGCTTAGTTTGGGACAGGGAAGGAAAACTGTTTTTT

J: TRBJ2-4
D: NA
V: TRBV11-3
CDR3: CASSFNEGLAKNIQYF
DNA: TGTGCCAGCAGTTTTAACGAGGGCCTAGCCAAAAACATTCAGTACTTC

J: TRBJ2-2
D: NA
V: TRBV29-1
CDR3: CSVGLQGIGELFF
DNA: TGCAGCGTTGGTCTTCAGGGGATAGGGGAGCTGTTTTTT

J: TRBJ2-1
D: NA
V: TRBV6-6
CDR3: CASSYGGFSNEQFF
DNA: TGTGCCAGCAGTTACGGAGGTTTTTCCAATGAGCAGTTCTTC

J: TRBJ1-5
D: NA
V: TRBV15
CDR3: CATTSTEIRSNQPQHF
DNA: TGTGCCACCACCTCGACAGAGATCCGTAGCAATCAGCCCCAGCATTTT

J: TRBJ1-6
D: NA
V: TRBV5-6
CDR3: CASSPGPGGGSSPLHF
DNA: TGTGCCAGCAGCCCTGGGCCGGGGGGCGGCAGTTCACCCCTCCACTTT

J: TRBJ1-5
D: NA
V: TRBV18
CDR3: CASSDRNNQPQHF
DNA: TGTGCCAGCTCCGACAGAAATAATCAGCCCCAGCATTTT

J: TRBJ1-2
D: NA
V: TRBV5-1
CDR3: CASSLVADYGYTF
DNA: TGCGCCAGCAGCTTGGTGGCAGACTATGGCTACACCTTC

J: TRBJ1-3
D: TRBD1
V: TRBV10-2
CDR3: CASSSGTGFGNTIYF
DNA: TGCGCCAGCAGTTCCGGGACAGGGTTCGGAAACACCATATATTTT

J: TRBJ1-1
D: NA
V: TRBV6-5
CDR3: CASVGGTEAFF
DNA: TGTGCCAGCGTGGGAGGCACTGAAGCTTTCTTT

J: TRBJ2-7
D: NA
V: TRBV7-9
CDR3: CASSLAMVAGGEQYF
DNA: TGTGCCAGCAGCTTAGCCATGGTGGCAGGCGGCGAGCAGTACTTC